The sequence of this T cell receptor (beta chain) was determined in a study of T cell repertoires in cytomegalovirus infection. One entry per CDR3 protein, called by TCRdb with MiXCR from the reads. The repertoire consists of approximately 990,000 distinct CDR3 sequences, with 30% to 40% occurring once and the leading ten covering roughly 13%. About this clonotype: What it binds is not known.

The input for sequencing was cultured CD8+ T cells from PBMCs, taken from culture after CMV antigen stimulation. The origin of this receptor is a human donor in good health (CMV status not recorded). Some clones in this sample may be carry-over from other donors' samples.

CDR3 nucleotides: TGTGCCAGCGGTCGACAGGGCGTCTATGGCTACACCTTC. Amino acids: CASGRQGVYGYTF. The chain carries TRBV7-9 and TRBJ1-2; 7 nucleotides match TRBD1. From germline, CDR1 is SEHNR and CDR2 FQNEAQ (reference sequence). The length of the CDR3 is 13 residues. The ends lost 8 bases at V and 4 bases at J; junction bases unmatched: 7. The full variable domain, its missing parts supplied by reference TRBV7-9 and TRBJ1-2, is DTGVSQNPRHKITKRGQNVTFRCDPISEHNRLYWYRQTLGQGPEFLTYFQNEAQLEKSRLLSDRFSAERPKGSFSTLEIQRTEQGDSAMYLCASGRQGVYGYTFGSGTRLTVV.